This TCR beta chain was sequenced in a study of response to subunit inactivated influenza vaccine. Overall study findings and caveats: Few additional T cells are recruited per seasonal influenza vaccination, authors suggested.

In TCRdb, the RT-PCR reads were re-called with MiXCR into one record per CDR3 protein. This sample yields 400,000 to 650,000 distinct CDR3 sequences, of which more than 7% are seen a single time; around 13% belongs to the top ten. This clonotype was observed at least ten times. Its antigen is undetermined. Trimming pared 3 bases from V and 0 bases from J, leaving 12 bases between. From germline, CDR1 is MNHEY and CDR2 SMNVEV (reference sequence). This CDR3 has 16 amino acids. The sample in question was PBMCs from blood, obtained 23 months after vaccination. This rearrangement joins TRBV27 to TRBJ1-5, with D possibly TRBD1 on 6 matching bases. This clonotype was obtained from a man between 50 and 70 years old who received an inactivated influenza vaccine. The CDR3 DNA reads TGTGCCAGCAGTTTTGGGACACCTTATAGCAATCAGCCCCAGCATTTT. As protein: CASSFGTPYSNQPQHF.